This T cell receptor beta chain was documented in a study of STAT5B mutations in CD4+ large granular lymphocyte leukemia. Findings of the study overall: Main leukemic clonotypes were patient-specific, but about 26% appeared at low frequency elsewhere.

Per the original methods: The detection floor for productive clonotype frequency was 2.59 x 10-5. This table comes from immunoSEQ multiplex PCR, and its TCRdb copy is limited to in-frame clones, with some not included. V and J calls and clone size are copied from that table; D and trimming were computed from the DNA. The sample holds about 9,600 clones; about 79% are singletons and the top ten take about two thirds. This clone was detected only once. As yet, its antigen is unknown. After removal of 2 bases from V and 2 bases from J, the junction contained 2 bases not matched to a gene. The CDR3 is 14 amino acids. Germline values: CDR1 SGHTA, CDR2 FQGNSA. Recruitment of CD4+ T-LGLL patients was in Padova, Helsinki and Shinshu.

This TCR was recovered from a man between 60 and 75 years old with CD4+ T-cell large granular lymphocyte leukemia. Specimen: PBMCs. The chain uses TRBV7-2 and TRBJ2-7, with 8 positions matching TRBD1. CDR3 residues: CASSLQGAAYEQYF. In nucleotides, the CDR3 is TGTGCCAGCAGCTTACAGGGGGCTGCCTACGAGCAGTACTTC.